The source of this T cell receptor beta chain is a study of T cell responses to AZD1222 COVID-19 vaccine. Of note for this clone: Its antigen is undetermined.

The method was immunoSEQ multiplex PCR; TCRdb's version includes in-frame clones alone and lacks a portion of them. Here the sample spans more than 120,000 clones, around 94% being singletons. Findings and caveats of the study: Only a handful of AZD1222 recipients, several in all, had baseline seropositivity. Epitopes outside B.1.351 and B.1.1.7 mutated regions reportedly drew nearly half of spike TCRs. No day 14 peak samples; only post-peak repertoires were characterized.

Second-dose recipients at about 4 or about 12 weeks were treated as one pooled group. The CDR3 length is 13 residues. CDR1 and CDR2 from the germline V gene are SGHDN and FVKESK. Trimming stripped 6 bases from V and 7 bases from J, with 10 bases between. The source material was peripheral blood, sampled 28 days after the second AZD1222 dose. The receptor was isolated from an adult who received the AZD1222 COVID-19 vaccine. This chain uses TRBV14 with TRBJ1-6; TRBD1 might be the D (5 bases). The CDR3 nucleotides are TGTGCCAGCAGACCAGGGCTGAATTCACCCCTCCACTTT. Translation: CASRPGLNSPLHF.